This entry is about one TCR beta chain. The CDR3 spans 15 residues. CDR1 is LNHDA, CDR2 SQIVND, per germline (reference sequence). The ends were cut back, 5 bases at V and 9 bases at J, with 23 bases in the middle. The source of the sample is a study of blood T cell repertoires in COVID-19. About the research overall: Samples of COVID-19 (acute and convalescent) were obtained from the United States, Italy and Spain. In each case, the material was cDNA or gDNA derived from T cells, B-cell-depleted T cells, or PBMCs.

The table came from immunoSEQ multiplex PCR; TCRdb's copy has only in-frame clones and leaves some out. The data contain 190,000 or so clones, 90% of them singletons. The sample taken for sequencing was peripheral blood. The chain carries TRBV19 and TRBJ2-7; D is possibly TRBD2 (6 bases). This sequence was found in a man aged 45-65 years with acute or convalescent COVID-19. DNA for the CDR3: TGTGCCAGTAGTCCCGCCGGGTTTTCGGACTATTGGCAGTACTTC. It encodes CASSPAGFSDYWQYF.